These 7 T cell receptor beta chains were all obtained from the same sample, sequenced in a study of response to subunit inactivated influenza vaccine. From the RT-PCR reads, TCRdb called clonotypes with MiXCR, one entry per CDR3 protein. The profile covers 490,000 or so distinct CDR3 sequences, with approximately 7.6% appearing a single time and approximately 12% taken by the ten largest. Here the sequenced sample was PBMCs from blood, taken about 24 months after vaccination. All receptors come from a man aged 45-69 years who received an inactivated influenza vaccine.

This chain uses TRBV29-1 with TRBJ2-1; D unresolved. Germline-derived CDR1 and CDR2 are SQVTM and ANQGSEA. The CDR3 runs 15 residues. The germline V and J ends were trimmed by 6 bases and 5 bases, with 20 bases remaining between them. The CDR3 DNA reads as TGCAGCGTCGTCTTTGACCTCTGGAGAAACAATGAGCAGTTCTTC. This codes for CSVVFDLWRNNEQFF.

The chain couples TRBV19 to TRBJ2-4; D perhaps matches TRBD2 (6 bases). Germline V gives CDR1 LNHDA, CDR2 SQIVND (reference sequence). V was shortened by 8 bases and J by 3 bases, with 17 bases between the two germline ends. CDR3 length: 15 residues. In nucleotides, the CDR3 is TGTGCCAGTGATCCGGCGGGACGGGGCAAAAACATTCAGTACTTC. Translating gives CASDPAGRGKNIQYF.

The chain links TRBV28 to TRBJ1-1; D gene unclear. Germline lookup yields CDR1 MDHEN and CDR2 SYDVKM. Trimming removed 5 bases from V and 1 base from J, with 11 bases in between. This CDR3 region has 14 residues. The CDR3 DNA reads TGTGCCAGCAGTCCCTGGGCCCAGAACACTGAAGCTTTCTTT. Translating gives CASSPWAQNTEAFF.

The sample holds a few counts of this clonotype. This chain joins TRBV12-3 or TRBV12-4 and TRBJ1-2; 11 bases are shared with TRBD1. CDR3 size: 15 residues. Trimming cost V 11 bases and J 7 bases; bases outside gene matches: 15. The CDR3, as DNA: TGTGCCCGCTACCTTGCCGGGACAGGGGGTCTTGGCTACACCTTC. It codes for CARYLAGTGGLGYTF.

This clonotype has a handful of counts. The chain links TRBV12-3 or TRBV12-4 to TRBJ2-3, with D perhaps TRBD1 (5 bases). Trimming cost V 3 bases and J 3 bases, with 16 bases left between them. This CDR3 is built from 16 residues. This chain's CDR3 is CASSLALGPLTDTQYF. CDR3 in DNA: TGTGCCAGCAGTTTGGCTCTGGGGCCACTAACAGATACGCAGTATTTT.

The rearrangement links TRBV24-1 to TRBJ2-5; 12 nucleotides match TRBD2. Germline V gene sequence: CDR1 KGHDR, CDR2 SFDVKD. This CDR3 is built from 19 residues. Trimming removed 4 bases from V and 2 bases from J; junction bases left unmatched: 13. CDR3 DNA: TGTGCCACCAGTGACACCCTAGCGGGAGGGCTCCAAGTACAAGAGACCCAGTACTTC. It yields the protein CATSDTLAGGLQVQETQYF.

This clonotype was observed a handful of times. The chain combines TRBV20-1 with TRBJ2-4; D might be TRBD1 (6 bases). Germline CDR1 reads DFQATT; CDR2 reads SNEGSKA (reference sequence). Between the trimmed V and J ends, which lost 6 bases and 0 bases, there was a span of 12 bases. The CDR3 is 14 amino acids. The CDR3 DNA is TGCAGTGCCGAATGGGGGCTAGCCAAAAACATTCAGTACTTC. Translation gives CSAEWGLAKNIQYF.